This entry features one T cell receptor beta chain sequence. Its antigen remains unidentified. Gene names and germline sequences here are all drawn from mouse data. The sequenced fragment ends 4 residues before the CDR3 boundary, so the rest is inferred from the germline J gene. This sample includes further DNA sequences coding for the same CDR3. Pooled mouse cutaneous lymph node cells were stained for CD4, CD8alpha, NKG2D, NKG2ACE and other markers, then sorted on a BD Influx. Libraries were prepared through the immunoSEQ multiplex PCR assay. For TCR sequencing, RNA was extracted from every sample and reverse transcribed into cDNA to serve as template. First-strand cDNA was synthesized with SuperScript III using a 2:1 mix of oligo-dT and random hexamers. A synthetic immune receptor repertoire was used to assess amplification bias, and residual bias was removed computationally. Sequencing of the libraries was done on Illumina HiSeq using 60 bp reads that spanned the CDR3 and were read from J toward V. The source study handled its data this way. After raw reads were preprocessed to remove errors, the CDR3 was defined following IMGT conventions as running from the conserved cysteine to phenylalanine. To get clonality, Shannon entropy was normalized by log2 of the number of productive unique TCRs and the result was subtracted from 1. Whether each scalp clone was CD4 or CD8 was inferred by checking scalp TCRbeta sequences against the CD4 and CD8 repertoires from sorted blood. Drawn from immuneACCESS, this table holds only the in-frame rearrangements with V and J called that TCRdb kept. Clones are partly lost; checked studies trace under half to an unresolved V gene and leave the rest unexplained. V, J and clone size reflect that table, while D and trimming were determined from the DNA. The sample features 250,000 or so clones, and none is a singleton. The ten largest clones add up to 1.2% of the sample.

The source of the sample is a study of CD8+ T cells in alopecia areata (dated by TCRdb to between 2018 and 2020). Background on the whole study: Skin from C3H/HeJ donors with spontaneous alopecia (about 6-13 months old) was grafted onto female C3H/HeJ recipients aged roughly 6-11 weeks. RNA was extracted with the PAXgene miRNA kit for fixed scalp, the miRNeasy kit for PBMCs, and the RNeasy kit for mouse skin. To study T cell clonal expansion in alopecia areata, the researchers applied high-throughput TCRbeta sequencing to both the C3H/HeJ mouse model and human patients. Scalp clonality was compared among normal scalp (n=4), patchy alopecia areata scalp (n=8), and alopecia totalis/universalis scalp (n=8). immunoSEQ multiplex PCR using 35 Vbeta forward primers and 13 Jbeta reverse primers was used to amplify TCRbeta CDR3 regions. In humans, TCRbeta sequencing was performed on scalp tissue and on sorted CD4+ and CD8+ peripheral blood T cells from healthy controls and from patients with patchy or totalis/universalis alopecia areata.

Study-level results and caveats: Unlike mouse skin, where gammadelta T cells dominate, normal human skin contains resident alphabeta T cells that get sequenced too, which complicates analysis of the scalp TCR repertoire. TCR sequences shared between patients were less clear than in mice, possibly partly because of HLA diversity in the patient population. Compared with normal scalp, lesional scalp had higher clonality and more expanded CD8+ clones, particularly in alopecia totalis/universalis, a pattern that suggests antigenic drive.

CDR1 and CDR2, per the germline V gene (reference sequence), are NSQYPW and LRSPGD. From its cysteine to its phenylalanine, the CDR3 spans 14 amino acids. Shown are 30 bases from within the CDR3, in frame from base 1. The V gene is TRBV1 and the J gene is TRBJ2-5; 9 of the junction bases match TRBD1. This clonotype originated in a C3H/HeJ mouse with alopecia areata. Mice from this strain have the MHC haplotype H2-k. Sequencing was carried out using CD4+ T cells sorted from a lymph node. The CDR3 protein sequence reads: CTCSASGTGDTQYF. The covered CDR3 bases are TGCACCTGCAGTGCGTCCGGGACAGGGGAC.